This record concerns one TCR beta chain sequence. It has no known antigen specificity. There are no base qualities to consult, and no much larger clone falls within one base. The CDR3 regions of human TCRbeta chains were subjected to immunosequencing. On the authors' methods: TCRs in the repertoires were matched against a reference library of SARS-CoV-2-specific TCRs that had been generated with the MIRA antigen-specificity platform. Breadth was defined as the fraction of unique TCRs that were SARS-CoV-2-associated, and depth was defined as the fraction of total T cells that were SARS-CoV-2-associated. Using the MIRA data, each spike-specific TCR was assigned both to the spike region to which the TCR was reactive and to a CD4 or CD8 class. Log10-transformed breadth and depth values were compared by one-way ANOVA with Sidak's multiple comparisons tests. In its TCRdb copy, this immuneACCESS table keeps in-frame sequences only and misses some clones. Where compared with another copy, unresolved V genes explain less than half of these, and the others have no known cause. For V, J and clone size, that table is used; D and trimming come from the DNA. The table for this sample lists approximately 160,000 clones; 70% to 90% of them were counted only once. Of the sample, under 3.5% is held by the ten largest clones.

Including cysteine and phenylalanine, the CDR3 has 15 amino acids. Kept here is only the CDR3 DNA, which spans 45 bases and is read in frame from base 1. CDR1 and CDR2, per the germline V gene (reference sequence), are LNHNV and YYDKDF. V is clipped by 1 base and J by 1 base, and the sequence between their germline boundaries is 9 bases long. The data were taken from a study of T cell responses to AZD1222 COVID-19 vaccine (dated by TCRdb to 2020 to 2022). About the investigation overall: A total of 230 to 250 trial participants underwent TCR sequencing, of whom 200 to 220 received two doses of AZD1222 and about 25 received two doses of the MenACWY control vaccine. Trial participants were enrolled by age into subgroups of 18-55, 56-69 and 70-plus years, and around 150, 28 and 57 TCR-sequenced participants, respectively, were included in these subgroups. What the study reported, not specific to this receptor: No day 14 peak-response samples were available, so repertoires were characterized only after the peak T cell response. Reportedly, close to half of the unique spike-specific TCRs recognized epitopes lying outside the regions that are mutated in the B.1.351 and B.1.1.7 variants. Participants were mostly white British, with more females than males. The authors suggested clonal diversity may have been underestimated. Vaccine-associated CD4 TCRs spanned the whole spike protein, with dominant responses in regions 160-218 and 743-854. Spike-specific TCR breadth and depth rose significantly after two AZD1222 doses compared with day 0 and with MenACWY recipients. Only a handful of AZD1222 recipients were SARS-CoV-2 seropositive at baseline, limiting conclusions about previously exposed vaccinees. In the small 56-69-year group, the increase in depth fell short of significance, most likely because of low power.

The time point label for this specimen denotes: baseline before first vaccination. In the paper's terms, the treatment or condition label means: meningococcal conjugate vaccine given as trial control. Samples from vaccinated people were obtained from the UK trials COV001 and COV002, which included a single-blind randomized controlled phase 2/3 trial of AZD1222 (ChAdOx1 nCoV-19) in healthy adults. For TCRbeta chain sequencing, PBMC samples were collected from trial participants at day 0 and at day 28 after the second dose. The sequence was collected from an adult in good health. The source was peripheral blood, collected on day 0 of MenACWY control vaccination. Rearrangement joined TRBV15 to TRBJ2-3, with the D gene call left open. The DNA sequence is given as TGTGCCACCAGCAGAGCATCGACTGGCACAGATACGCAGTATTTT. Its coded protein is CATSRASTGTDTQYF. The variable domain in full, with residues beyond the CDR3 obtained from the reference TRBV15 and TRBJ2-3 genes, is DAMVIQNPRYQVTQFGKPVTLSCSQTLNHNVMYWYQQKSSQAPKLLFHYYDKDFNNEADTPDNFQSRRPNTSFCFLDIRSPGLGDTAMYLCATSRASTGTDTQYFGPGTRLTVL.